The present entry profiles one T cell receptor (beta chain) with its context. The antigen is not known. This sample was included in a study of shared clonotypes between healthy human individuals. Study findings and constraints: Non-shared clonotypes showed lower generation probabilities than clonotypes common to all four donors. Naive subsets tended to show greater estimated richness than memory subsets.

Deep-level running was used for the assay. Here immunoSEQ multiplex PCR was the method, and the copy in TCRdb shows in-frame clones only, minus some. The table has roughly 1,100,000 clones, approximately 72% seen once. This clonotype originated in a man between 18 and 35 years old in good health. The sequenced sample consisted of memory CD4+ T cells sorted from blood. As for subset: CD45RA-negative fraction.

The CDR3 coding sequence is TGCGCCAGCAGTGACAGGACTAGGGAAGAGACCCAGTACTTC. Amino acids: CASSDRTREETQYF. The chain joins TRBV10-2 to TRBJ2-5; 7 nucleotides line up with TRBD2. Germline CDR1 and CDR2: WSHSY and SAAADI. With V trimmed by 3 bases and J by 3 bases, 4 bases remained unmatched. This CDR3 contains 14 residues.